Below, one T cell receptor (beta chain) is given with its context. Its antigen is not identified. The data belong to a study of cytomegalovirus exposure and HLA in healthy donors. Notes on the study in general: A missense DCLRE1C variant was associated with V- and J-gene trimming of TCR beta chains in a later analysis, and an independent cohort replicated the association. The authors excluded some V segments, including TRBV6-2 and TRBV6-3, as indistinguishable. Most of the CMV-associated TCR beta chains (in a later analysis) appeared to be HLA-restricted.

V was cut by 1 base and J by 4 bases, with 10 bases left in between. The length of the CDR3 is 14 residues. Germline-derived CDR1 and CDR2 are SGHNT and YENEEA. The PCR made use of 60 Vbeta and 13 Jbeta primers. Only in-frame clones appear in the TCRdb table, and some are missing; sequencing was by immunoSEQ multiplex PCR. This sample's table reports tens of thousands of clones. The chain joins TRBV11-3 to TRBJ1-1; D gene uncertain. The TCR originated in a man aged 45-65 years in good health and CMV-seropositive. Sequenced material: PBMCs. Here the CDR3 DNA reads TGTGCCAGCAGCTTAGGCGGGGTTGGCACTGAAGCTTTCTTT. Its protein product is CASSLGGVGTEAFF.